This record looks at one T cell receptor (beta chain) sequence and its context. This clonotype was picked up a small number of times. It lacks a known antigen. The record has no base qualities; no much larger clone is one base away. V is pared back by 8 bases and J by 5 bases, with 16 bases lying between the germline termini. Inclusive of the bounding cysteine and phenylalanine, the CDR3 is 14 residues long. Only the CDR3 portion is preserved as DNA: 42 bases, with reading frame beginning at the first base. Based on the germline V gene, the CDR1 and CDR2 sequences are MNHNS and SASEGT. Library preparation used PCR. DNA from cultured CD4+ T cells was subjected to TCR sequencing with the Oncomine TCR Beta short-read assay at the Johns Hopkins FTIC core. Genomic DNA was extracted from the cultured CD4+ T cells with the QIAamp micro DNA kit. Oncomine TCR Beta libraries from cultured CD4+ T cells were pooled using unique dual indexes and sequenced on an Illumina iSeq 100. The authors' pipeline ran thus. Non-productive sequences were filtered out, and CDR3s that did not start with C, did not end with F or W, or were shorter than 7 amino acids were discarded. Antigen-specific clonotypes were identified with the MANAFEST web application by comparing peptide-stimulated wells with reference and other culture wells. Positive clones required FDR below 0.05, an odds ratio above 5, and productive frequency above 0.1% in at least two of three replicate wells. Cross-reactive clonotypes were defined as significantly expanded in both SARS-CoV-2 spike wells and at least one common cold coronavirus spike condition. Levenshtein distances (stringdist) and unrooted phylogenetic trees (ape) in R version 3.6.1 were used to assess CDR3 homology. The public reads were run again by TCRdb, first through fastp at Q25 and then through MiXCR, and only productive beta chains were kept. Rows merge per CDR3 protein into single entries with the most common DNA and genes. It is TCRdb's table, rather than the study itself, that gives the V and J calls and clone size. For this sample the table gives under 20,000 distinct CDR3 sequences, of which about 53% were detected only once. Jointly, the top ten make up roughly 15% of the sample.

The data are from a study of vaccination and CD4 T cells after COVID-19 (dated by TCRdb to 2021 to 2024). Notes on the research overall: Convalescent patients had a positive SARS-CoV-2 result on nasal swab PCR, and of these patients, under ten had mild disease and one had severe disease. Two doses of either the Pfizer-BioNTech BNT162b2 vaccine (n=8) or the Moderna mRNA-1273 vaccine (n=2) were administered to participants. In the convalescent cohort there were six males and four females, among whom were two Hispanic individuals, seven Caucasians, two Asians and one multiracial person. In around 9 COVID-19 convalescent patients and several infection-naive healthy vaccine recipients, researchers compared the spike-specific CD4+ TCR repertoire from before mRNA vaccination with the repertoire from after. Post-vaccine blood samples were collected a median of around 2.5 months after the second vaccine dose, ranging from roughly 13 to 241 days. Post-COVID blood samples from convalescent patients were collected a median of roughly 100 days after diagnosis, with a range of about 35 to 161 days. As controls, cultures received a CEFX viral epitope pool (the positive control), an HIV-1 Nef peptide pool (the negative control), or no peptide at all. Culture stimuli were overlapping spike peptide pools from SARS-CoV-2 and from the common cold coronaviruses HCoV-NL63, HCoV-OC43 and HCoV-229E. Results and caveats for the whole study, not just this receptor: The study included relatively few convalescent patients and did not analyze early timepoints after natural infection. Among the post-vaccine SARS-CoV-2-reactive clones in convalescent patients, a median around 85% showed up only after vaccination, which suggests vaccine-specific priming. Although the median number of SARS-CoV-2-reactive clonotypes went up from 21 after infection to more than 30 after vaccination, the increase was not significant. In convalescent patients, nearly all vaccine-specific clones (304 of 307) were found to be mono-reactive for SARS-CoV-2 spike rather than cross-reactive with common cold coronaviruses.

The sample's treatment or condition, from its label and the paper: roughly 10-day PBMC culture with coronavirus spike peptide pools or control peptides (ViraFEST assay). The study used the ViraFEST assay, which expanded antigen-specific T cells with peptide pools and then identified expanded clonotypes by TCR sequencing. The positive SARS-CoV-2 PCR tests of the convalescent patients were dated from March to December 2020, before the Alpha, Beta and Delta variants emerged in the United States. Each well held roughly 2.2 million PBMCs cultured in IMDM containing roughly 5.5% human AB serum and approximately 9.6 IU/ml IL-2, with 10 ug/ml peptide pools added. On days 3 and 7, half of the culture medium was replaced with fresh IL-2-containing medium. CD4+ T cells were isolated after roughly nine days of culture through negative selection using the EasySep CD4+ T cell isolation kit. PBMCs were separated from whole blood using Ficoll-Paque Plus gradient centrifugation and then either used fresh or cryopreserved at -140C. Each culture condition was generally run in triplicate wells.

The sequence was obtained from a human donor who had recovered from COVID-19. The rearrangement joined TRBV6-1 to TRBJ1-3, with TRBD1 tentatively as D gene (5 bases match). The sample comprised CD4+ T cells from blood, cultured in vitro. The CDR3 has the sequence CASRPSGPRNTIYF. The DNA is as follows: TGTGCCAGCCGGCCGTCGGGGCCCAGAAACACCATATATTTT.